There are a few counts of the clone carrying this TCR beta chain. These data come from a study of early T cells in non-severe SARS-CoV-2 infection. This CDR3 has 14 residues. V lost 5 bases to trimming and J lost 5 bases, with 17 bases between them. Germline V CDR1 and CDR2: SGHRS, YFSETQ. Individually, cDNA molecules had unique molecular identifiers attached to them. MiXCR was run by TCRdb on the 5' RACE reads, yielding one entry per CDR3 protein. The profile shows about 130,000 distinct CDR3 sequences, just under 15% of them singletons. The V and J genes are TRBV5-1 and TRBJ2-7; D may be TRBD1 (7 bases). Sequencing input: whole blood. The origin of this receptor is an adult who was a healthcare worker with PCR-confirmed SARS-CoV-2 infection or an uninfected control (not recorded which). This CDR3 is CASRPGGTGDEQYF. DNA of the CDR3: TGCGCCAGCAGACCAGGGGGGACCGGGGACGAGCAGTACTTC.